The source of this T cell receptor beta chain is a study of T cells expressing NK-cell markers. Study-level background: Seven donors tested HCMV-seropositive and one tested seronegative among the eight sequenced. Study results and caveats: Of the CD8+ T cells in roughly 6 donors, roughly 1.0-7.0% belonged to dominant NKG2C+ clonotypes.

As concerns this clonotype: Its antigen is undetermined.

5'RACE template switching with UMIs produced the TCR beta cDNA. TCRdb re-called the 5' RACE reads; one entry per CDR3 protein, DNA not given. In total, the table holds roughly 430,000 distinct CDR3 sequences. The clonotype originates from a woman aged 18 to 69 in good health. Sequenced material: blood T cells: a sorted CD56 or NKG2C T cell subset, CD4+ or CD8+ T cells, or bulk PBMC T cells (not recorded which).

CDR3 in amino acids: CASSLGRDGTDTQYF. This chain uses TRBV11-2 with TRBJ2-3; the TCRdb D gene call, TRBD1, has no DNA to confirm it. The CDR3 totals 15 residues. Germline lookup yields CDR1 SGHAT and CDR2 FQNNGV.